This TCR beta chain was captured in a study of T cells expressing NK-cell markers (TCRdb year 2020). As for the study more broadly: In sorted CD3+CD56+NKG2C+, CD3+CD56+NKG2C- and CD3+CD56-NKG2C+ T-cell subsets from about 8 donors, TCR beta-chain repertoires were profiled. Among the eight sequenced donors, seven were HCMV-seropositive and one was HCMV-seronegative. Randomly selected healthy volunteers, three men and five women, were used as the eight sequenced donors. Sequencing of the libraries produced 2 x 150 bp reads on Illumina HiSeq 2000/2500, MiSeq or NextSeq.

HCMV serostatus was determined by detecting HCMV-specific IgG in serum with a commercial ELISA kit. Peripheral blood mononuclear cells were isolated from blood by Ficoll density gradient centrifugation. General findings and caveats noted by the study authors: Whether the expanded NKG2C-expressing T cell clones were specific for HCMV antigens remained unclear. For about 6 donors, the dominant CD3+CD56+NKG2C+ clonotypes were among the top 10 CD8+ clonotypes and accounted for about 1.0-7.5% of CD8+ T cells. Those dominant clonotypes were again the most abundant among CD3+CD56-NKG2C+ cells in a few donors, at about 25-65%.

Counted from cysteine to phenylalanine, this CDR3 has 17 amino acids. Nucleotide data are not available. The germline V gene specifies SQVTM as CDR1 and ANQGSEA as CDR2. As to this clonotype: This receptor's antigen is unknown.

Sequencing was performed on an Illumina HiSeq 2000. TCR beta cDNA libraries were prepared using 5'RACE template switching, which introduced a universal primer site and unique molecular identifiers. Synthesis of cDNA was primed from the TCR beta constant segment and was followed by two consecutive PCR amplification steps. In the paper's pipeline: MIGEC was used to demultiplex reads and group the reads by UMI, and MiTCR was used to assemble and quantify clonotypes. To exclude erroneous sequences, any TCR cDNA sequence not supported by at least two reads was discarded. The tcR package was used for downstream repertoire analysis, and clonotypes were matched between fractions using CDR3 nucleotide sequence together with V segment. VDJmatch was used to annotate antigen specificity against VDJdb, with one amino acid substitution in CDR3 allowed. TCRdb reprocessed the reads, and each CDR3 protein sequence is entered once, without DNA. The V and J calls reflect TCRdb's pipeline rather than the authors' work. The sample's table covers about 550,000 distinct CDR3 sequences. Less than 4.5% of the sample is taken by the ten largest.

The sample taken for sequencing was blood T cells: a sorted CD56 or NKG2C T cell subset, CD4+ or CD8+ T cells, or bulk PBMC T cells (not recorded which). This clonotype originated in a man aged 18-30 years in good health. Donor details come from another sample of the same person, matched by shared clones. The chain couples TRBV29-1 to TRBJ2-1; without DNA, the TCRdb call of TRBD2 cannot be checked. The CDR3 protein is CSVPTSGRAHSYNEQFF.